The source of this T cell receptor beta chain is a study of T cell responses to AZD1222 COVID-19 vaccine. The protocol was immunoSEQ multiplex PCR, while the TCRdb copy is restricted to in-frame clones and leaves out a portion. The top ten clones hold 6.5% to 8% of a sample with roughly 66,000 clones, around 84% of them seen once. This clone was seen only a few times. CDR1 and CDR2 from the germline V gene are LGHDT and YNNKEL (reference sequence). The V segment lost 4 bases and the J segment 3 bases; nucleotides outside the gene matches: 6. The CDR3 consists of 15 residues. Sequences were derived from peripheral blood, sampled on day 0 of AZD1222 vaccination. The receptor was derived from an adult in good health. The chain uses TRBV3-1 (or the pseudogene TRBV3-2) and TRBJ1-1; 9 positions agree with TRBD1. CDR3 sequence (DNA): TGTGCCAGCAGCCCCCGGGACAGGGAGGACACTGAAGCTTTCTTT. This gives the protein CASSPRDREDTEAFF.